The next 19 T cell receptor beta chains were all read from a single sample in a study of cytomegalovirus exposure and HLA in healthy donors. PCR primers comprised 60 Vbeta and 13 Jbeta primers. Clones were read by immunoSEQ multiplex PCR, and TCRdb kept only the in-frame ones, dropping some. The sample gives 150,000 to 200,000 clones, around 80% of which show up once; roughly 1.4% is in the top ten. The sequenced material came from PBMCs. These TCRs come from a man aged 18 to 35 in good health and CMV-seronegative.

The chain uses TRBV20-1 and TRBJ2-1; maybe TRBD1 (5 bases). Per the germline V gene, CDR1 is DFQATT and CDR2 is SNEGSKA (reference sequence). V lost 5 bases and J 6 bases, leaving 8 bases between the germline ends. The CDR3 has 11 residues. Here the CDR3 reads CSAGHLNEQFF. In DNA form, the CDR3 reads TGCAGTGCTGGACACCTCAATGAGCAGTTCTTC.

The CDR3 sequence: CASSYLAGTDTQYF. CDR3 DNA sequence: TGTGCCAGCAGTTACCTAGCGGGGACAGATACGCAGTATTTT. This chain uses TRBV6-5 with TRBJ2-3; 9 bases fit TRBD2. The CDR3 is 14 residues long. After removal of 2 bases from V and 3 bases from J, the junction contained 0 bases not matched to a gene. In germline, CDR1 is MNHEY, CDR2 SVGAGI.

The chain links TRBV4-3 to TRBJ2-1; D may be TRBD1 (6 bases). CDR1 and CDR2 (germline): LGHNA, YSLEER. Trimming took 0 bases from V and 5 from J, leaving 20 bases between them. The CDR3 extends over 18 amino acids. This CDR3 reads CASSQDRVGARVNNEQFF. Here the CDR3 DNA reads TGCGCCAGCAGCCAAGATCGGGTGGGGGCTAGGGTAAACAATGAGCAGTTCTTC.

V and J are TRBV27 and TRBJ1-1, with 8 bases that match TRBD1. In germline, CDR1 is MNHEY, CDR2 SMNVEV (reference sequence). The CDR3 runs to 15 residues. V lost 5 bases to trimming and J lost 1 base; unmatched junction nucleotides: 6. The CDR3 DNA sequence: TGTGCCAGCAGTCTTTTAACAGGGGGGAACACTGAAGCTTTCTTT. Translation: CASSLLTGGNTEAFF.

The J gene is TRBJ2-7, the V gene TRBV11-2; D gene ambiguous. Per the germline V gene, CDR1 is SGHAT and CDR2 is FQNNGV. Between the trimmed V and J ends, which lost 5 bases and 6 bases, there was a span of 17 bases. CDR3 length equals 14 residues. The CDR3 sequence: CASSNIAFISEQYF. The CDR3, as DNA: TGTGCCAGCAGCAACATCGCCTTTATCAGCGAGCAGTACTTC.

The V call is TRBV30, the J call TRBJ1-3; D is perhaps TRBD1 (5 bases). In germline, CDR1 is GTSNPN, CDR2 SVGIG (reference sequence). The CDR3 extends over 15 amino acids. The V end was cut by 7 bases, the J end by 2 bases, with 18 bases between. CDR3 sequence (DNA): TGTGCCTTCCATCACAGGCGGAACGCTGGAAACACCATATATTTT. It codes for CAFHHRRNAGNTIYF.

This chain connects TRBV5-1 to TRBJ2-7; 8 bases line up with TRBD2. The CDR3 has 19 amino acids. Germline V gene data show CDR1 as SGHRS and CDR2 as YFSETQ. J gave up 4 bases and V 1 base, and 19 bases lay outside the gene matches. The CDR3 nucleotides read TGCGCCAGCAGCTTGACGTGGGCCAGTGCAAGGCTAGCGGGTTACGAGCAGTACTTC. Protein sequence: CASSLTWASARLAGYEQYF.

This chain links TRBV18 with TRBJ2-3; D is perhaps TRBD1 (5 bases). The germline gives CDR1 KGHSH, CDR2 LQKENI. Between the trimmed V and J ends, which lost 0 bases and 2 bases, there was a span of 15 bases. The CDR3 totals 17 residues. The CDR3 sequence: CASSPPGQEIHTDTQYF. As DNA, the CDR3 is TGTGCCAGCTCACCACCGGGGCAGGAGATACACACAGATACGCAGTATTTT.

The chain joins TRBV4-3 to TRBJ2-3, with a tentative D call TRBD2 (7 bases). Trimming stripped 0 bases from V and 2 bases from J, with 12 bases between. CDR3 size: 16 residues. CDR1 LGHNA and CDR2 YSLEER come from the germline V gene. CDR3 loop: CASSQDLGGATDTQYF. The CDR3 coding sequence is TGCGCCAGCAGCCAAGATCTAGGGGGGGCCACAGATACGCAGTATTTT.

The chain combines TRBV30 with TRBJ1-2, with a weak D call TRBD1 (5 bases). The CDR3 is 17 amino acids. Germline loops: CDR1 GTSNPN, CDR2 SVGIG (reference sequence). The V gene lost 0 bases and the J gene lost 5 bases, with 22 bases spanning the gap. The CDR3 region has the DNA TGTGCCTGGAGTGTAGAACGGGTAATTAGGGGATCATATGGCTACACCTTC. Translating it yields CAWSVERVIRGSYGYTF.

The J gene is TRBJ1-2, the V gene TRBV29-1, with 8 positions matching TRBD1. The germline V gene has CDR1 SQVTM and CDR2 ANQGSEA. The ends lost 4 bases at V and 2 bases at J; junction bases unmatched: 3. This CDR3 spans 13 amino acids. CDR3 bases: TGCAGCGTTGTCGGACAGGGCAACTATGGCTACACCTTC. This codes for CSVVGQGNYGYTF.

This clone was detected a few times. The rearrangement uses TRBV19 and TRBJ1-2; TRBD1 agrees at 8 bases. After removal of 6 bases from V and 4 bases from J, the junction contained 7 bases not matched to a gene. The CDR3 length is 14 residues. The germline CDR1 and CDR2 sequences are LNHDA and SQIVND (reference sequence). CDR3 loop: CASSLDRGLYGYTF. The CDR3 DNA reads TGTGCCAGTAGCCTTGACAGGGGCCTCTATGGCTACACCTTC.

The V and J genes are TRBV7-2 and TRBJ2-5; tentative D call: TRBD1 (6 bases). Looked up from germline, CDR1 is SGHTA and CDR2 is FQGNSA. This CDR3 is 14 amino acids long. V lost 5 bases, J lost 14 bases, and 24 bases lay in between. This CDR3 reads CASSLDRLGMGSYF. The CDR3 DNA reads TGTGCCAGCAGCCTAGACAGGCTCGGTATGGGATCTTACTTC.

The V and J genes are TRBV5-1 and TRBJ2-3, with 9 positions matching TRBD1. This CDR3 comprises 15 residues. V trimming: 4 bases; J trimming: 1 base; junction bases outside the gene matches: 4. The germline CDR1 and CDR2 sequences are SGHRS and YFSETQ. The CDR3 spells CASSKGQGGTDTQYF. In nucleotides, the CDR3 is TGCGCCAGCAGCAAGGGACAGGGCGGCACAGATACGCAGTATTTT. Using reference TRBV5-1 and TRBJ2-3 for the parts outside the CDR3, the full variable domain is KAGVTQTPRYLIKTRGQQVTLSCSPISGHRSVSWYQQTPGQGLQFLFEYFSETQRNKGNFPGRFSGRQFSNSRSEMNVSTLELGDSALYLCASSKGQGGTDTQYFGPGTRLTVL.

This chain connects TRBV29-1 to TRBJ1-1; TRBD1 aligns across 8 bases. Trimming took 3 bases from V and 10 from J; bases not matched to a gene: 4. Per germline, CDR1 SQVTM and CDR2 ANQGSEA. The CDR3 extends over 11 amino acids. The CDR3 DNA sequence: TGCAGCGTTGAGGGGACAGGACGAGCTTTCTTT. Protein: CSVEGTGRAFF.

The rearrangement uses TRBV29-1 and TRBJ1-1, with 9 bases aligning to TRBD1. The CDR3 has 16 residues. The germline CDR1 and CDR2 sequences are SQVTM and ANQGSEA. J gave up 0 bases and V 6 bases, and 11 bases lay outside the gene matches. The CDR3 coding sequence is TGCAGCGTCCTCTTCCCTGGACAGGGGTTGAACACTGAAGCTTTCTTT. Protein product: CSVLFPGQGLNTEAFF. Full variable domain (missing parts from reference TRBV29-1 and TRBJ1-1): SAVISQKPSRDICQRGTSLTIQCQVDSQVTMMFWYRQQPGQSLTLIATANQGSEATYESGFVIDKFPISRPNLTFSTLTVSNMSPEDSSIYLCSVLFPGQGLNTEAFFGQGTRLTVV.

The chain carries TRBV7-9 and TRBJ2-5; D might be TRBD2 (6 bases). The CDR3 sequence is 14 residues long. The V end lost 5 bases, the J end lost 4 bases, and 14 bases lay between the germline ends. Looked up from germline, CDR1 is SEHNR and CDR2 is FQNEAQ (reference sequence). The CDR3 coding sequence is TGTGCCAGCAGCCCGCCGACTAGTTCAGAGACCCAGTACTTC. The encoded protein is CASSPPTSSETQYF.

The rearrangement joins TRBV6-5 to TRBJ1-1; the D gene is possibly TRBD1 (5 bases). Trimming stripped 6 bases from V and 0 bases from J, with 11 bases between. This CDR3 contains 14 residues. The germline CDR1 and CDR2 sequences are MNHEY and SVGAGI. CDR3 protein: CASSKDILNTEAFF. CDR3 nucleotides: TGTGCCAGCAGCAAGGACATCCTGAACACTGAAGCTTTCTTT.

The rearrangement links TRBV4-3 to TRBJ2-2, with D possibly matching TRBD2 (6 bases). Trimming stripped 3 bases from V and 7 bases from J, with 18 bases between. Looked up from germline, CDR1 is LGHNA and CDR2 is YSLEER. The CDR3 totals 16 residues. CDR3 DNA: TGCGCCAGCAGCCAGGAGGGATCCGGGGCGAGCGGGGAGCTGTTTTTT. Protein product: CASSQEGSGASGELFF.